The present T cell receptor (beta chain) was sequenced within a study of graft-versus-host responses after intestinal transplantation. Study at large: For two to three years after anti-thymocyte globulin induction, all recipients took tacrolimus and steroids.

As for this clone: What it binds is unknown.

The CDR3 runs 15 residues. V lost 2 bases to trimming and J lost 7 bases; unmatched junction nucleotides: 9. The V gene's germline CDR1 is GTSNPN and CDR2 SVGIG (reference sequence). Sequencing was performed with immunoSEQ multiplex PCR; in TCRdb, only in-frame clones are kept and a portion is missing. The sample records approximately 110,000 clones, around nine tenths being singletons. The chain joins TRBV30 to TRBJ2-4; TRBD1 matches at 9 bases. This TCR came from a human donor who was the organ donor for an intestinal transplant. The starting material was unstimulated CD4+ T cells sorted from spleen or lymph node cells, obtained before transplant. The CDR3 spells CAWSTPGQGMNIQYF. CDR3 coding DNA: TGTGCCTGGAGTACCCCGGGACAGGGTATGAACATTCAGTACTTC.